The present entry profiles one T cell receptor (beta chain) with its context. Its antigen is still unknown. The data belong to a study of identical twins. The CDR3 sequence is 14 residues long. V lost 0 bases and J 6 bases, leaving 15 bases between the germline ends. The germline CDR1 and CDR2 sequences are DFQATT and SNEGSKA (reference sequence). Using its own MiXCR run on the 5' RACE reads, TCRdb lists one record per CDR3 protein. The sample records about 690,000 distinct CDR3 sequences, roughly 20% being singletons. Study-wide findings and caveats: Invariant cells of the MAIT and iNKT types might have partly distorted the zero-insertion analyses. Twin-shared out-of-frame alpha sequences showed excess low generation probability.

Another study also made use of these data, one on T cells expressing NK-cell markers. That paper adds: HCMV serostatus: seven of eight sequenced donors positive, one negative. These same clonotypes (in a few donors) also led the CD3+CD56-NKG2C+ fraction.

The rearrangement joins TRBV20-1 to TRBJ2-7; D ambiguous. The receptor was isolated from a woman between 18 and 30 years old in good health. The sequenced sample was PBMCs. The CDR3 region has the DNA TGCAGTGCTAGAGACACTACAACCAACCTCGAGCAGTACTTC. It is translated as CSARDTTTNLEQYF.